This T cell receptor beta chain derives from a study of cytomegalovirus exposure and HLA in healthy donors. Broader study findings: Previous analysis showed most TCR beta V segments were productive about 87% or about 30% of the time.

Both 60 Vbeta primers and 13 Jbeta primers went into the PCR. Data came from immunoSEQ multiplex PCR; TCRdb stores just in-frame clones and leaves some out. The data contain roughly 250,000 clones, roughly two thirds of them singletons. Turning to this clone: The antigen remains unidentified.

The germline CDR1 and CDR2 sequences are LGHNA and YNFKEQ. V was pared by 0 bases and J by 9 bases, with 12 bases between. The CDR3 has 14 residues. The sequence was obtained from a female donor in good health and CMV-seronegative. The V and J genes are TRBV4-2 and TRBJ2-1, with D tentatively TRBD2 (6 bases). Sequencing was done on a sample of PBMCs. The CDR3 sequence is CASSQERDYGEQFF. The CDR3 bases are TGTGCCAGCAGCCAAGAGCGGGATTATGGTGAGCAGTTCTTC.